These T cell receptor beta chains were read from a single sample in a study of T cell changes during pregnancy in multiple sclerosis. Some clones are missing from TCRdb's copy, which holds only in-frame ones; the method was immunoSEQ multiplex PCR. Here the sample spans over 100,000 clones, approximately 90% being singletons. The sample in question was peripheral blood, obtained in the third trimester of pregnancy. The source of these receptors is a female donor with multiple sclerosis, enrolled in a pregnancy study. Each CDR3 is given with its conserved first and last residue. Fields, in order: J gene, clone size, V gene, D gene, CDR3 protein, CDR3 DNA. D genes are given only for firm matches. Some rows have no size entry. The others give once, few or many, or a class for an expanded clone.

J gene: TRBJ2-2; clone size: NA; V gene: TRBV30; D gene: TRBD1; CDR3 protein: CAWSSGGVGELFF; CDR3 DNA: TGTGCCTGGAGTTCAGGGGGAGTCGGGGAGCTGTTTTTT
J gene: TRBJ1-2; clone size: NA; V gene: TRBV7-9; D gene: TRBD1; CDR3 protein: CASSPVTGSGGYTF; CDR3 DNA: TGTGCCAGCAGCCCTGTGACAGGGAGTGGAGGCTACACCTTC
J gene: TRBJ2-1; clone size: NA; V gene: TRBV7-9; D gene: TRBD2; CDR3 protein: CASSPSGTSYNEQFF; CDR3 DNA: TGTGCCAGCAGCCCGAGCGGGACGTCCTACAATGAGCAGTTCTTC
J gene: TRBJ2-1; clone size: few; V gene: TRBV10-2; D gene: TRBD2; CDR3 protein: CASNLAGGSYNEQFF; CDR3 DNA: TGCGCCAGCAACCTAGCGGGGGGGTCCTACAATGAGCAGTTCTTC
J gene: TRBJ2-1; clone size: NA; V gene: TRBV11-2; D gene: TRBD2; CDR3 protein: CASSLAPTSGMRTYNEQFF; CDR3 DNA: TGTGCCAGCAGCTTAGCCCCGACTAGCGGAATGAGAACCTACAATGAGCAGTTCTTC
J gene: TRBJ2-7; clone size: NA; V gene: TRBV7-9; D gene: NA; CDR3 protein: CASSHLDSTSSYEQYF; CDR3 DNA: TGTGCCAGCAGCCATCTGGACAGTACCAGCTCCTACGAGCAGTACTTC
J gene: TRBJ1-1; clone size: NA; V gene: TRBV5-6; D gene: TRBD1; CDR3 protein: CASRGTDTEAFF; CDR3 DNA: TGTGCCAGCAGGGGGACAGACACTGAAGCTTTCTTT
J gene: TRBJ2-2; clone size: NA; V gene: TRBV14; D gene: NA; CDR3 protein: CASSQDLSGELFF; CDR3 DNA: TGTGCCAGCAGCCAAGATCTGTCCGGGGAGCTGTTTTTT
J gene: TRBJ1-1; clone size: NA; V gene: TRBV10-3; D gene: TRBD1; CDR3 protein: CAISPDRAGTEAFF; CDR3 DNA: TGTGCCATCAGTCCCGACAGGGCGGGGACTGAAGCTTTCTTT
J gene: TRBJ2-7; clone size: NA; V gene: TRBV29-1; D gene: TRBD1; CDR3 protein: CSVETTGGSYEQYF; CDR3 DNA: TGCAGCGTTGAAACGACAGGGGGGTCCTACGAGCAGTACTTC
J gene: TRBJ1-5; clone size: NA; V gene: TRBV2; D gene: NA; CDR3 protein: CASSEWGQGNQPQHF; CDR3 DNA: TGTGCCAGCAGTGAATGGGGTCAGGGTAATCAGCCCCAGCATTTT
J gene: TRBJ1-6; clone size: NA; V gene: TRBV5-6; D gene: NA; CDR3 protein: CASSLQRGPLHF; CDR3 DNA: TGTGCCAGCAGCTTGCAAAGGGGACCCCTCCACTTT
J gene: TRBJ2-1; clone size: NA; V gene: TRBV9; D gene: TRBD2; CDR3 protein: CASSVIAGGPSVQFF; CDR3 DNA: TGTGCCAGCAGCGTGATAGCGGGAGGGCCTTCCGTGCAGTTCTTC
J gene: TRBJ2-3; clone size: NA; V gene: TRBV30; D gene: TRBD2; CDR3 protein: CAWSVFSGASTDTQYF; CDR3 DNA: TGTGCCTGGAGTGTATTTAGCGGGGCCAGCACAGATACGCAGTATTTT
J gene: TRBJ1-1; clone size: NA; V gene: TRBV6-1; D gene: NA; CDR3 protein: CASSESGYTEAFF; CDR3 DNA: TGTGCCAGCAGTGAATCGGGGTACACTGAAGCTTTCTTT
J gene: TRBJ1-4; clone size: once; V gene: TRBV6-5; D gene: TRBD1; CDR3 protein: CASSKDRGGEKLFF; CDR3 DNA: TGTGCCAGCAGCAAAGACAGGGGTGGTGAAAAACTGTTTTTT
J gene: TRBJ1-1; clone size: once; V gene: TRBV4-1; D gene: NA; CDR3 protein: CASSQDLSAPGTEAFF; CDR3 DNA: TGCGCCAGCAGCCAAGATCTGTCAGCCCCAGGGACTGAAGCTTTCTTT
J gene: TRBJ2-7; clone size: NA; V gene: TRBV7-8; D gene: NA; CDR3 protein: CASSLEALSYEQYF; CDR3 DNA: TGTGCCAGCAGCTTAGAAGCCCTCTCCTACGAGCAGTACTTC
J gene: TRBJ2-1; clone size: NA; V gene: TRBV27; D gene: TRBD2; CDR3 protein: CASTHGTSGNNEQFF; CDR3 DNA: TGTGCCAGCACCCACGGGACTAGCGGGAACAATGAGCAGTTCTTC
J gene: TRBJ1-1; clone size: NA; V gene: TRBV2; D gene: TRBD1; CDR3 protein: CASSQTGIEAFF; CDR3 DNA: TGTGCCAGCAGCCAGACAGGGATTGAAGCTTTCTTT